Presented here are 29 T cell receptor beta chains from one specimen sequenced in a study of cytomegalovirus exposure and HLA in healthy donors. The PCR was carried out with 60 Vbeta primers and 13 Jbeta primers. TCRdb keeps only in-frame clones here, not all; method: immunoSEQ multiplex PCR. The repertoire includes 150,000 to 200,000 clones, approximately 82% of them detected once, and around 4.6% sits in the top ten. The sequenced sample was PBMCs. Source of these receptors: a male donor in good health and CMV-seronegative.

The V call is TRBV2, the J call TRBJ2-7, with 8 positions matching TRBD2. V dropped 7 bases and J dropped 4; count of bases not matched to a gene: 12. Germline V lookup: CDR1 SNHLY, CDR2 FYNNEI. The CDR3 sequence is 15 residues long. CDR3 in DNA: TGTGCCAGCACCACCGGACTAGCAGCTTTTTACGAGCAGTACTTC. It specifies CASTTGLAAFYEQYF. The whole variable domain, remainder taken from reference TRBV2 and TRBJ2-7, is EPEVTQTPSHQVTQMGQEVILRCVPISNHLYFYWYRQILGQKVEFLVSFYNNEISEKSEIFDDQFSVERPDGSNFTLKIRSTKLEDSAMYFCASTTGLAAFYEQYFGPGTRLTVT.

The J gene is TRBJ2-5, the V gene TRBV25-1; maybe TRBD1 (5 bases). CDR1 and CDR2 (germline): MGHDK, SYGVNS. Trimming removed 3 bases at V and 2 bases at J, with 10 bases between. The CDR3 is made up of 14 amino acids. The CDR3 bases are TGTGCCAGCAGTGAGTCAGACAGACAAGAGACCCAGTACTTC. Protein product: CASSESDRQETQYF.

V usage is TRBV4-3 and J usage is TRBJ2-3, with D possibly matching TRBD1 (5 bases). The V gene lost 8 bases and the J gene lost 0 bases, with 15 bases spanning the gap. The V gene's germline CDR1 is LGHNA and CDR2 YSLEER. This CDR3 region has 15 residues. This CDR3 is CASGPDISSTDTQYF. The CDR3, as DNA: TGCGCCAGCGGACCGGACATTTCTAGCACAGATACGCAGTATTTT.

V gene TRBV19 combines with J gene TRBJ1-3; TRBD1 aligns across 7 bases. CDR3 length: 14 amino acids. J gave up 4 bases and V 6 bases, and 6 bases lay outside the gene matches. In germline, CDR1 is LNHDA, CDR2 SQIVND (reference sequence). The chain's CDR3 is CASRTSGGGNTIYF. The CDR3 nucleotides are TGTGCCAGTAGAACCTCAGGGGGAGGAAACACCATATATTTT. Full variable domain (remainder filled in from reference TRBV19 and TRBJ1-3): DGGITQSPKYLFRKEGQNVTLSCEQNLNHDAMYWYRQDPGQGLRLIYYSQIVNDFQKGDIAEGYSVSREKKESFPLTVTSAQKNPTAFYLCASRTSGGGNTIYFGEGSWLTVV.

The CDR3 sequence: CASSMARGSPYGYTF. The CDR3 DNA sequence: TGTGCCAGTAGTATGGCGCGGGGCAGCCCATATGGCTACACCTTC. This chain uses TRBV19 with TRBJ1-2; tentatively, D is TRBD1 (5 bases). This CDR3 region has 15 residues. V gave up 3 bases and J gave up 5 bases, with 16 bases separating them. Germline CDR1 and CDR2: LNHDA and SQIVND (reference sequence).

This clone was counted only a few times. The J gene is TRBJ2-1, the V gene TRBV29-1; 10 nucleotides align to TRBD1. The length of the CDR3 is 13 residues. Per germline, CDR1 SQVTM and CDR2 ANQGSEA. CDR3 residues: CSTPGQGIDEQFF. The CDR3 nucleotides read TGCAGTACACCGGGACAGGGGATTGATGAGCAGTTCTTC.

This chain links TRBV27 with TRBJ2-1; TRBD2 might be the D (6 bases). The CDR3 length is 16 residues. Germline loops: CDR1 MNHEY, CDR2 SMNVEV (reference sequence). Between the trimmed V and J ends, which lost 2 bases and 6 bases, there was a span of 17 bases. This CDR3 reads CASSLGGNGRSNEQFF. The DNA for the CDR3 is TGTGCCAGCAGTTTAGGCGGGAATGGGCGCTCCAATGAGCAGTTCTTC.

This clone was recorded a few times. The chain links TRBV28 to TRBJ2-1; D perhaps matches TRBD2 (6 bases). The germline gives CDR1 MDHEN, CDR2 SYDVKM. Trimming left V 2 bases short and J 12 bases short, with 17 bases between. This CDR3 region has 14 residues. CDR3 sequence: CASSLRGEIMRQFF. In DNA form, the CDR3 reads TGTGCCAGCAGTTTACGCGGGGAGATAATGAGGCAGTTCTTC.

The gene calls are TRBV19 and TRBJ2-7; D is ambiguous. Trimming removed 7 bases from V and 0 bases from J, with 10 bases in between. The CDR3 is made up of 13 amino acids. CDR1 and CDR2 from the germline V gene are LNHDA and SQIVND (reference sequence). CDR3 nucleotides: TGTGCCAGTAAAGGAGTTAGCTCCTACGAGCAGTACTTC. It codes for CASKGVSSYEQYF.

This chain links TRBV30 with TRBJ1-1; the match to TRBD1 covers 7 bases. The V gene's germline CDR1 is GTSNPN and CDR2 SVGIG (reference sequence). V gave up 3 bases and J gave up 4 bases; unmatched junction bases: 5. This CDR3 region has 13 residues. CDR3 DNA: TGTGCCTGGAGAAACCAGGGGGGCACTGAAGCTTTCTTT. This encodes CAWRNQGGTEAFF.

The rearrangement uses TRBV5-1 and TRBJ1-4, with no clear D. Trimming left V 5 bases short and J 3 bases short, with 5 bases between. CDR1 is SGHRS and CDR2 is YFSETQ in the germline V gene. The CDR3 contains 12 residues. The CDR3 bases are TGCGCCAGCAGTCGGGCTAATGAAAAACTGTTTTTT. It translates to CASSRANEKLFF.

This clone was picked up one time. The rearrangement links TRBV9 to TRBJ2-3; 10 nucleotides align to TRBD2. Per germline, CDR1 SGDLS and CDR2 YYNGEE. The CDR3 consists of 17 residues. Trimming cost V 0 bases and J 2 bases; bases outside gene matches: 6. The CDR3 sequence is CASSVVGAGGPTDTQYF. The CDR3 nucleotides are TGTGCCAGCAGCGTAGTGGGAGCGGGGGGGCCCACAGATACGCAGTATTTT. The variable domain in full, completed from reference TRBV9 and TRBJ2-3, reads DSGVTQTPKHLITATGQRVTLRCSPRSGDLSVYWYQQSLDQGLQFLIQYYNGEERAKGNILERFSAQQFPDLHSELNLSSLELGDSALYFCASSVVGAGGPTDTQYFGPGTRLTVL.

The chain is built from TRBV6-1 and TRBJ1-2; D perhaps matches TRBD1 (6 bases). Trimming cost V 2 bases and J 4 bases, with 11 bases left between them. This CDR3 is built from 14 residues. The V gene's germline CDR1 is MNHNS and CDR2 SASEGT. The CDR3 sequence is CASSELQGGYGYTF. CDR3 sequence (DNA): TGTGCCAGCAGTGAATTACAGGGTGGCTATGGCTACACCTTC.

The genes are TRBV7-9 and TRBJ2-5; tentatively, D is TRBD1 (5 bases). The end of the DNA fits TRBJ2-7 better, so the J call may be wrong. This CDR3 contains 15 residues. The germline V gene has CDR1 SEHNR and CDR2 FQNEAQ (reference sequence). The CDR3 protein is CASSLRQGESGEQYF. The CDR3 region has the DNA TGTGCCAGCAGCCTACGGCAGGGTGAATCCGGCGAGCAGTACTTC.

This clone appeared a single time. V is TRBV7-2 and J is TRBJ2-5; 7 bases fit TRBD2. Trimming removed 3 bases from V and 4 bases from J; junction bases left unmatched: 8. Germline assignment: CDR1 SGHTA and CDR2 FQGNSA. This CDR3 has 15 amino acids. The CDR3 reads CASSLSRTRAETQYF. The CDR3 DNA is TGTGCCAGCAGCTTGAGCCGGACTAGGGCAGAGACCCAGTACTTC.

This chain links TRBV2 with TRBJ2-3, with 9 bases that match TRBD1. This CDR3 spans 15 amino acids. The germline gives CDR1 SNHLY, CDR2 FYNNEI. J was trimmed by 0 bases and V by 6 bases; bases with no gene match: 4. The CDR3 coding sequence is TGTGCCAGCAGAGGGACAGGGACTAGCACAGATACGCAGTATTTT. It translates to CASRGTGTSTDTQYF. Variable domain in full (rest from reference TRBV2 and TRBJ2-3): EPEVTQTPSHQVTQMGQEVILRCVPISNHLYFYWYRQILGQKVEFLVSFYNNEISEKSEIFDDQFSVERPDGSNFTLKIRSTKLEDSAMYFCASRGTGTSTDTQYFGPGTRLTVL.

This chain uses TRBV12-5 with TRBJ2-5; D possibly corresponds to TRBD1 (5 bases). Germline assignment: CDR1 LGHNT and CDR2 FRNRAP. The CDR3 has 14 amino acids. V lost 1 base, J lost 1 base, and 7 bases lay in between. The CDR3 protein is CASGLGTSQETQYF. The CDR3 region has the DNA TGTGCTAGTGGTTTGGGGACATCCCAAGAGACCCAGTACTTC.

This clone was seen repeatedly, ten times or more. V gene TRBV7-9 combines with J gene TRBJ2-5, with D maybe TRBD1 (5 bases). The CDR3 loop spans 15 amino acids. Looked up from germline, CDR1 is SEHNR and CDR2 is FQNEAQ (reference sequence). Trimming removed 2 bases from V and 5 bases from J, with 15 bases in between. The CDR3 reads CASSLRVSRVETQYF. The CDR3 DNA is TGTGCCAGCAGCTTAAGAGTCAGCAGGGTGGAGACCCAGTACTTC. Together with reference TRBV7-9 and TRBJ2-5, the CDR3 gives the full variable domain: DTGVSQNPRHKITKRGQNVTFRCDPISEHNRLYWYRQTLGQGPEFLTYFQNEAQLEKSRLLSDRFSAERPKGSFSTLEIQRTEQGDSAMYLCASSLRVSRVETQYFGPGTRLLVL.

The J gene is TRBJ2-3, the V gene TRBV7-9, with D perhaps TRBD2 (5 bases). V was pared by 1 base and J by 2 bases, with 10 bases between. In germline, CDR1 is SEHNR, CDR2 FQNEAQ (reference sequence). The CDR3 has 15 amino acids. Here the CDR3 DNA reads TGTGCCAGCAGCTTAGTTCGCGGGTACACAGATACGCAGTATTTT. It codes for CASSLVRGYTDTQYF.

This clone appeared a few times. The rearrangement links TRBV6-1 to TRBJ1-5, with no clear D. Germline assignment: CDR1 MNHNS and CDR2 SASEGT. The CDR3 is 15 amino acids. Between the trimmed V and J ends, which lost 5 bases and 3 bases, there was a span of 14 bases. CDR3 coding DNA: TGTGCCAGCAGTCCACGCCCAGGAAACAATCAGCCCCAGCATTTT. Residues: CASSPRPGNNQPQHF.

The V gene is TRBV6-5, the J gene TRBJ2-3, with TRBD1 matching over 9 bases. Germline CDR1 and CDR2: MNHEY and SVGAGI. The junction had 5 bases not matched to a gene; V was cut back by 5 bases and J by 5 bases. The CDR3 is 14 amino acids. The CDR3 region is CASSRTGEVDTQYF. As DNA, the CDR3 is TGTGCCAGCAGTCGGACAGGGGAGGTAGATACGCAGTATTTT.

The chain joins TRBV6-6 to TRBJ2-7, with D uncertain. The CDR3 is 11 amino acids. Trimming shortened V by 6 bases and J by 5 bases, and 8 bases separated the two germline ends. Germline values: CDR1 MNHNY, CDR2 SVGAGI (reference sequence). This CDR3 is CASSYTDEQYF. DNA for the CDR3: TGTGCCAGCAGCTACACTGACGAGCAGTACTTC.

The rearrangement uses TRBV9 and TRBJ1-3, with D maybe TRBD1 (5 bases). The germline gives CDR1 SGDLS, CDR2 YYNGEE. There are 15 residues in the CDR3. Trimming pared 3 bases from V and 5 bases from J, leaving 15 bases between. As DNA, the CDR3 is TGTGCCAGCAGCGCCCTTGGGGCGGGGAGAAACACCATATATTTT. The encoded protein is CASSALGAGRNTIYF.

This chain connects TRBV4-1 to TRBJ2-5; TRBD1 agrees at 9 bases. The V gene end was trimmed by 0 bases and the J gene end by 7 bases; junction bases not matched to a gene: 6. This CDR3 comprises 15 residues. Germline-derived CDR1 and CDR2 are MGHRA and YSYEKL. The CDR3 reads CASSQDGPTGGTQYF. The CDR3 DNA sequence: TGCGCCAGCAGCCAAGATGGCCCGACAGGGGGGACCCAGTACTTC.

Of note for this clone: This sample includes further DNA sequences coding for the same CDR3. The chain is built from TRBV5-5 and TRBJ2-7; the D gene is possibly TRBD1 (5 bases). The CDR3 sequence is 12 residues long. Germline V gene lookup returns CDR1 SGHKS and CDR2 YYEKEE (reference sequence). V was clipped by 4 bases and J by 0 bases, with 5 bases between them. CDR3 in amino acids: CASSQGSYEQYF. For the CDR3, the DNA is TGTGCCAGCAGCCAGGGCTCCTACGAGCAGTACTTC.

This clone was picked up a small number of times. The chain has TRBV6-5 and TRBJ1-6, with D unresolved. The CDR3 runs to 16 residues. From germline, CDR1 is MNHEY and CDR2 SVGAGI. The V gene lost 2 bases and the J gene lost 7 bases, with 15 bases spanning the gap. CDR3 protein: CASSYRDTQKNSPLHF. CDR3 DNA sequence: TGTGCCAGCAGTTACCGAGACACGCAAAAAAATTCACCCCTCCACTTT.

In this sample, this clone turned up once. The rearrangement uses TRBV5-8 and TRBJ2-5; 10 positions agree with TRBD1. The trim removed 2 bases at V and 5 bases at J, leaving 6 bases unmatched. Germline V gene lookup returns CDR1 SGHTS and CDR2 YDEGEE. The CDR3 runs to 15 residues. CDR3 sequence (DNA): TGTGCCAGCAGCTTTCAAGACAGGGGGCTCGAGACCCAGTACTTC. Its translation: CASSFQDRGLETQYF.

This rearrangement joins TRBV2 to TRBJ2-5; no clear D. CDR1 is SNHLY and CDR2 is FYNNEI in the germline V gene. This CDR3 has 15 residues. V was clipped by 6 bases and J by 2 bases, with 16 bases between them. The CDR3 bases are TGTGCCAGCAGCGATATCGACTTCGGGCAAGAGACCCAGTACTTC. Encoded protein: CASSDIDFGQETQYF. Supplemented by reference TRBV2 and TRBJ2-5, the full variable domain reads EPEVTQTPSHQVTQMGQEVILRCVPISNHLYFYWYRQILGQKVEFLVSFYNNEISEKSEIFDDQFSVERPDGSNFTLKIRSTKLEDSAMYFCASSDIDFGQETQYFGPGTRLLVL.

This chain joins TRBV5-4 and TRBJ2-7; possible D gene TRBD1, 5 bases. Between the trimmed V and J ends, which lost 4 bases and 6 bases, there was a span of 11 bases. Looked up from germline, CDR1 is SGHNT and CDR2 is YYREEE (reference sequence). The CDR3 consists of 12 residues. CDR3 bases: TGTGCCAGCAGCCCTACAGGACGCGAGCAGTACTTC. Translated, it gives CASSPTGREQYF.